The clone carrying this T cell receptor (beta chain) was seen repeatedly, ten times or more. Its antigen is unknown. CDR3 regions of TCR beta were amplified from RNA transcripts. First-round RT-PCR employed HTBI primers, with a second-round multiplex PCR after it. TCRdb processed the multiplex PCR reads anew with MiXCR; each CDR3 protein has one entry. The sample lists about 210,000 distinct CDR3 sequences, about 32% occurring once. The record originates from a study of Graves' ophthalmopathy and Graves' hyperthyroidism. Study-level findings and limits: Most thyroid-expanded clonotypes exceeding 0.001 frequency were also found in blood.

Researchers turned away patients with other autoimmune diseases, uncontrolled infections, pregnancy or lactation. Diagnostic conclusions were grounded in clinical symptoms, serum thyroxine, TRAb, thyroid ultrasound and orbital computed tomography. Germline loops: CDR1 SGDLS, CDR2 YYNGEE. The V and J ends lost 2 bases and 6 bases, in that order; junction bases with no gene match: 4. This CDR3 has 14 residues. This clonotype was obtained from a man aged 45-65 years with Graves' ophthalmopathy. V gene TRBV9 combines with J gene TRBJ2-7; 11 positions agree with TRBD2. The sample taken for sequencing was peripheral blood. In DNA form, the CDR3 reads TGTGCCAGCAGCGTGACTAGCGGGAAGGTCGAGCAGTACTTC. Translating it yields CASSVTSGKVEQYF.